This TCR beta chain comes out of a study of response to subunit inactivated influenza vaccine. This clonotype turned up a few times. Using its own MiXCR run on the RT-PCR reads, TCRdb lists one record per CDR3 protein. The table lists roughly 500,000 distinct CDR3 sequences, around a quarter of them singletons. Another study also made use of these data, one on T cells expressing NK-cell markers. As reported in that work: With UMIs, 5'RACE template switching was used to make TCR beta cDNA. TCR beta repertoires came from sorted CD3+CD56+NKG2C+, CD3+CD56+NKG2C- and CD3+CD56-NKG2C+ T cells. Most of the eight sequenced donors were classified as HCMV-seropositive, and one was classified as seronegative. NKG2C+ dominant clonotypes from over five donors made up roughly 1.0-7.5% of CD8+ T cells. Whether expanded NKG2C-expressing T cell clones recognize HCMV is unknown.

The material sequenced was CD4+ T cells sorted from PBMCs, taken 11 to 12 days after vaccination. This receptor was obtained from a man aged 50-59 years who received an inactivated influenza vaccine.

The CDR3 coding sequence is TGCGCCAGCAGCTTGGCGGGGCGTTATTCACCCCTCCACTTT. As protein: CASSLAGRYSPLHF. The J gene is TRBJ1-6, the V gene TRBV5-1; D may be TRBD1 (5 bases). Germline CDR1 and CDR2: SGHRS and YFSETQ. The V end lost 0 bases, the J end lost 8 bases, and 9 bases lay between the germline ends. This CDR3 is 14 amino acids long.